These T cell receptor beta chains were read from a single sample in a study of T cell responses to AZD1222 COVID-19 vaccine. Repertoires were generated with immunoSEQ multiplex PCR, while TCRdb's copy carries only in-frame clones and drops some. This table has some 110,000 clones, more than 85% appearing once. The source material was peripheral blood, sampled on day 0 of AZD1222 vaccination. These receptors originate from an adult in good health. CDR3s include the opening cysteine and the closing phenylalanine or tryptophan.

CDR3: CATSDARVAGELFF
V: TRBV24-1
J: TRBJ2-2

CDR3: CAVRDHRRPEQFF
V: TRBV2
J: TRBJ2-1

CDR3: CSASGLLARLEQFF
V: TRBV20-1
J: TRBJ2-1

CDR3: CATKPLAYEQYF
V: TRBV7-3
J: TRBJ2-7

CDR3: CASSEQGQGAGGELFF
V: TRBV7-3
J: TRBJ2-2

CDR3: CASSIRGMNTEAFF
V: TRBV19
J: TRBJ1-1

CDR3: CASSQEGGNTEAFF
V: TRBV3-1/TRBV3-2
J: TRBJ1-1

CDR3: CASSLAGDYQPQHF
V: TRBV28
J: TRBJ1-5

CDR3: CASSGDSLLKQFF
V: TRBV25-1
J: TRBJ2-1

CDR3: CASSITTSGRYEQYF
V: TRBV7-2
J: TRBJ2-7

CDR3: CAWSTPGQFYGYTF
V: TRBV30
J: TRBJ1-2

CDR3: CASRGRDSDVGELFF
V: TRBV4-2
J: TRBJ2-2

CDR3: CASSLAHEQFF
V: TRBV7-9
J: TRBJ2-1

CDR3: CAWREAGGGYTGELFF
V: TRBV30
J: TRBJ2-2

CDR3: CASSSPYEQYF
V: TRBV11-3
J: TRBJ2-7

CDR3: CASSKAGETDTQYF
V: TRBV6-4
J: TRBJ2-3

CDR3: CSASRTDRGNEKLFF
V: TRBV20-1
J: TRBJ1-4

CDR3: CASRGNTGELFF
V: TRBV6-5
J: TRBJ2-2

CDR3: CASSLPSPRPGGSLRVGETQYF
V: TRBV28
J: TRBJ2-5

CDR3: CASSRTDQPQHF
V: TRBV19
J: TRBJ1-5

CDR3: CASRTGLLTNEKLFF
V: TRBV19
J: TRBJ1-4